A selection of T cell receptor beta chains follows, all from one sample in a study of T cell repertoires in cytomegalovirus infection. No antigen has been assigned to these receptors. TCRdb processed the reads anew with MiXCR; each CDR3 protein has one entry. The repertoire has 360,000 or so distinct CDR3 sequences, just under 35% of them found once; the top ten carry about 14%. Sequences were derived from cultured PBMCs, sampled from culture after CMV antigen stimulation. The origin of the receptors is a human donor in good health (CMV status not recorded). Some clones in this sample may be carry-over from other donors' samples. The CDR3 runs from the conserved cysteine through the conserved F or W.

v_gene: TRBV7-8; j_gene: TRBJ1-1; CDR3aa: CASSPRGRMNTEAFF
v_gene: TRBV7-9; j_gene: TRBJ2-7; CDR3aa: CASSGTPTYEQYF
v_gene: TRBV24-1; j_gene: TRBJ2-1; CDR3aa: CATSDWGTSAYNEQFF
v_gene: TRBV27; j_gene: TRBJ2-7; CDR3aa: CASSLGLAAQYEQYF
v_gene: TRBV4-1; j_gene: TRBJ1-5; CDR3aa: CASSQLHDQPQHF
v_gene: TRBV20-1; j_gene: TRBJ2-7; CDR3aa: CSAAPLYRGSYEQYF
v_gene: TRBV7-2; j_gene: TRBJ2-1; CDR3aa: CASSLHRGVAADNEQFF
v_gene: TRBV20-1; j_gene: TRBJ2-5; CDR3aa: CSASDQRVYRETQYF
v_gene: TRBV12-3/TRBV12-4; j_gene: TRBJ2-5; CDR3aa: CASSLRVGTQYF
v_gene: TRBV20-1; j_gene: TRBJ2-1; CDR3aa: CSASGDEQFF
v_gene: TRBV27; j_gene: TRBJ2-1; CDR3aa: CASSPPRGHEQFF
v_gene: TRBV30; j_gene: TRBJ2-7; CDR3aa: CAWSVSGYEQYF
v_gene: TRBV28; j_gene: TRBJ2-4; CDR3aa: CATNVEDKNIQYF
v_gene: TRBV28; j_gene: TRBJ1-3; CDR3aa: CASSTRREWNTIYF
v_gene: TRBV2; j_gene: TRBJ2-1; CDR3aa: CASSEARMTAYNEQFF
v_gene: TRBV20-1; j_gene: TRBJ1-1; CDR3aa: CSARDPQGGTEAFF
v_gene: TRBV20-1; j_gene: TRBJ2-7; CDR3aa: CSALGTGSSYEQYF
v_gene: TRBV7-2; j_gene: TRBJ1-5; CDR3aa: CATCPYAGNLNQAQHF
v_gene: TRBV19; j_gene: TRBJ2-1; CDR3aa: CASTQTSGFNEQFF
v_gene: TRBV5-1; j_gene: TRBJ2-1; CDR3aa: CASSLVPRDLPNEQFF
v_gene: TRBV5-4; j_gene: TRBJ2-1; CDR3aa: CASSLSFRGNEQFF
v_gene: TRBV20-1; j_gene: TRBJ2-1; CDR3aa: CSAPRIDNEQFF
v_gene: TRBV7-2; j_gene: TRBJ2-3; CDR3aa: CASSLNVPIYDF
v_gene: TRBV6-1; j_gene: TRBJ1-3; CDR3aa: CASSEYAAQLGNTIYF
v_gene: TRBV5-6; j_gene: TRBJ1-1; CDR3aa: CASSSVRRIDEAFF
v_gene: TRBV4-1; j_gene: TRBJ1-2; CDR3aa: CASSQDRGALIYGYTF
v_gene: TRBV28; j_gene: TRBJ1-5; CDR3aa: CASSPGQIHQPQHF
v_gene: TRBV12-3/TRBV12-4; j_gene: TRBJ1-2; CDR3aa: CASSFRWAPNYGYTF
v_gene: TRBV11-2; j_gene: TRBJ1-6; CDR3aa: CASSSGTDSYNSPLHF
v_gene: TRBV27; j_gene: TRBJ2-7; CDR3aa: CASSPWPTSGNAYEQYF
v_gene: TRBV30; j_gene: TRBJ2-7; CDR3aa: CAWSPLDEQYF
v_gene: TRBV7-6; j_gene: TRBJ2-1; CDR3aa: CASRVPGPQWSAPSSDEQFF
v_gene: TRBV11-2; j_gene: TRBJ1-5; CDR3aa: CASSLGSTANQPQHF
v_gene: TRBV15; j_gene: TRBJ2-6; CDR3aa: CATSRESSTGANVLTF
v_gene: TRBV11-2; j_gene: TRBJ2-1; CDR3aa: CASSLQASGRANNEQFF
v_gene: TRBV13; j_gene: TRBJ1-1; CDR3aa: CASSEGAGRNTEAFF
v_gene: TRBV28; j_gene: TRBJ1-1; CDR3aa: CASRTENTEAFF